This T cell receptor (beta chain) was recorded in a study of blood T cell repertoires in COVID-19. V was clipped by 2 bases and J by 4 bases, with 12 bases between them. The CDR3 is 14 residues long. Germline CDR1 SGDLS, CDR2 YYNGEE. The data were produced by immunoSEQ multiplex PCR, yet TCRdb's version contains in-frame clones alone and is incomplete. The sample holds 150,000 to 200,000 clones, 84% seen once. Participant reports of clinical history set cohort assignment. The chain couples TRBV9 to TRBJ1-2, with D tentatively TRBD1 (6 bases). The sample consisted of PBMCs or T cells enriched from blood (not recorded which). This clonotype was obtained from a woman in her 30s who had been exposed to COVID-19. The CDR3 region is CASSVETGPYGYTF. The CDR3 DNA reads TGTGCCAGCAGCGTGGAGACAGGACCCTATGGCTACACCTTC.